The 25 T cell receptor beta chains in this list originate from one sample, sequenced in a study of blood T cell repertoires in COVID-19. Only in-frame clones appear in the TCRdb table, and some are missing; sequencing was by immunoSEQ multiplex PCR. The sample has approximately 200,000 clones, roughly 87% seen once. Material for sequencing was PBMCs or T cells enriched from blood (not recorded which). The source is a woman in her 30s who had recovered from COVID-19.

The CDR3 protein is CASTRMESLGGEQYF. CDR3 DNA sequence: TGTGCCAGCACCCGGATGGAGAGTTTAGGGGGCGAGCAGTACTTC. This chain joins TRBV7-9 and TRBJ2-7; D perhaps matches TRBD1 (6 bases). Trimming left V 7 bases short and J 6 bases short, with 22 bases between. The CDR3 loop spans 15 amino acids. From germline, CDR1 is SEHNR and CDR2 FQNEAQ (reference sequence).

The rearrangement links TRBV7-3 to TRBJ2-1; TRBD2 agrees at 13 bases. J lost 9 bases, V lost 4 bases, and 6 bases had no gene match. Looked up from germline, CDR1 is SGHTA and CDR2 is FQGTGA. CDR3 length equals 15 residues. CDR3: CASSWTSGSHFEQFF. In DNA, the CDR3 is TGTGCCAGCAGCTGGACTAGCGGGAGTCATTTTGAGCAGTTCTTC.

This chain uses TRBV5-4 with TRBJ2-1; the D is unclear. The V end was cut by 4 bases, the J end by 0 bases, with 11 bases between. The V gene's germline CDR1 is SGHNT and CDR2 YYREEE (reference sequence). This CDR3 has 15 residues. The CDR3 coding sequence is TGTGCCAGCAGCCAAGGCGGTAGCTCCTACAATGAGCAGTTCTTC. It codes for CASSQGGSSYNEQFF.

The chain joins TRBV19 to TRBJ1-5; TRBD1 aligns across 8 bases. Losses at the gene ends were 7 bases for V and 6 bases for J; bases not matched to a gene: 14. This CDR3 has 16 residues. The V gene's germline CDR1 is LNHDA and CDR2 SQIVND (reference sequence). CDR3 protein: CASNTTPRTGSQPQHF. The CDR3 region has the DNA TGTGCCAGTAACACAACTCCGCGGACAGGGTCTCAGCCCCAGCATTTT.

The gene calls are TRBV7-2 and TRBJ1-2, with D unresolved. CDR1 and CDR2 from the germline V gene are SGHTA and FQGNSA. The CDR3 runs to 15 residues. The V end was cut by 1 base, the J end by 7 bases, with 16 bases between. CDR3 in amino acids: CASSLGPTNSGGYTF. CDR3 bases: TGTGCCAGCAGCTTAGGCCCAACTAACTCCGGTGGCTACACCTTC.

The chain combines TRBV7-9 with TRBJ2-7, with D tentatively TRBD1 (5 bases). This CDR3 is 13 amino acids long. Germline V gene sequence: CDR1 SEHNR, CDR2 FQNEAQ (reference sequence). V lost 1 base, J lost 3 bases, and 7 bases lay in between. CDR3 in DNA: TGTGCCAGCAGCTTAGAGGGGTTCTACGAGCAGTACTTC. Its translation: CASSLEGFYEQYF. The whole variable domain, remainder taken from reference TRBV7-9 and TRBJ2-7, is DTGVSQNPRHKITKRGQNVTFRCDPISEHNRLYWYRQTLGQGPEFLTYFQNEAQLEKSRLLSDRFSAERPKGSFSTLEIQRTEQGDSAMYLCASSLEGFYEQYFGPGTRLTVT.

The chain is built from TRBV28 and TRBJ1-2; 12 bases are a match to TRBD1. Germline V gene sequence: CDR1 MDHEN, CDR2 SYDVKM. This CDR3 has 16 residues. With V trimmed by 2 bases and J by 8 bases, 9 bases remained unmatched. CDR3 protein: CASSLPTGTGGGGYTF. In nucleotides, the CDR3 is TGTGCCAGCAGTTTACCGACCGGGACAGGGGGCGGCGGCTACACCTTC.

There are many counts of this clone. CDR3: CASSERGKRSRELFF. The CDR3, as DNA: TGTGCCAGCAGTGAACGGGGGAAAAGGAGTCGGGAGCTGTTTTTT. This sequence joins TRBV6-1 and TRBJ2-2; a weak D match, TRBD2 (6 bases). Germline values: CDR1 MNHNS, CDR2 SASEGT. V was clipped by 2 bases and J by 9 bases, with 16 bases between them. The CDR3 runs to 15 residues.

This sequence joins TRBV9 and TRBJ1-1; 7 bases are shared with TRBD1. The ends lost 2 bases at V and 5 bases at J; junction bases unmatched: 12. Germline CDR1 reads SGDLS; CDR2 reads YYNGEE. The CDR3 length is 16 residues. The DNA for the CDR3 is TGTGCCAGCAGCGTCTCCGGGGACAGAAGAACAACTGAAGCTTTCTTT. Translation gives CASSVSGDRRTTEAFF.

The chain's CDR3 is CAWREGATGNTIYF. CDR3 in DNA: TGTGCCTGGAGAGAGGGGGCTACTGGAAACACCATATATTTT. The chain recombines TRBV30 with TRBJ1-3, with 7 bases that match TRBD1. V lost 3 bases to trimming and J lost 2 bases; unmatched junction nucleotides: 4. This CDR3 has 14 amino acids. Per the germline V gene, CDR1 is GTSNPN and CDR2 is SVGIG (reference sequence).

The chain has TRBV29-1 and TRBJ1-6, with 9 positions matching TRBD1. The ends lost 4 bases at V and 9 bases at J; junction bases unmatched: 16. The germline CDR1 and CDR2 sequences are SQVTM and ANQGSEA. This CDR3 has 17 residues. CDR3 loop: CSVVRDRALCFGSPLHF. The CDR3, as DNA: TGCAGCGTTGTTCGGGACAGGGCTCTGTGTTTCGGTTCACCCCTCCACTTT. Variable domain in full (rest from reference TRBV29-1 and TRBJ1-6): SAVISQKPSRDICQRGTSLTIQCQVDSQVTMMFWYRQQPGQSLTLIATANQGSEATYESGFVIDKFPISRPNLTFSTLTVSNMSPEDSSIYLCSVVRDRALCFGSPLHFGNGTRLTVT.

This chain links TRBV7-2 with TRBJ1-2, with 9 bases identical to TRBD1. The CDR3 has 15 amino acids. V gave up 4 bases and J gave up 5 bases; unmatched junction bases: 8. Per germline, CDR1 SGHTA and CDR2 FQGNSA. CDR3 nucleotides: TGTGCCAGCAGCTCACCGACAGGGGGGGATTATGGCTACACCTTC. The encoded protein is CASSSPTGGDYGYTF.

The chain carries TRBV19 and TRBJ1-3; D uncertain. The CDR3 covers 14 residues. Trimming took off 5 bases at V and 0 bases at J, with 8 bases between the two ends. Germline loops: CDR1 LNHDA, CDR2 SQIVND (reference sequence). CDR3 sequence reads: CASSVYFSGNTIYF. The CDR3 nucleotides read TGTGCCAGTAGTGTTTACTTCTCTGGAAACACCATATATTTT.

The V gene is TRBV7-9, the J gene TRBJ1-2, with TRBD1 as a possible D gene (5 bases). CDR3 length: 14 amino acids. Trimming shortened V by 4 bases and J by 8 bases, and 17 bases separated the two germline ends. The germline V gene has CDR1 SEHNR and CDR2 FQNEAQ (reference sequence). The CDR3 nucleotides read TGTGCCAGCAGCTCGATCCCAGGGTCTAGGGGCTACACCTTC. It encodes CASSSIPGSRGYTF. Full variable domain (rest looked up from reference TRBV7-9 and TRBJ1-2): DTGVSQNPRHKITKRGQNVTFRCDPISEHNRLYWYRQTLGQGPEFLTYFQNEAQLEKSRLLSDRFSAERPKGSFSTLEIQRTEQGDSAMYLCASSSIPGSRGYTFGSGTRLTVV.

The gene calls are TRBV28 and TRBJ1-4, with D perhaps TRBD1 (5 bases). Trimming cost V 1 base and J 3 bases, with 12 bases left between them. CDR3 length equals 16 residues. Germline lookup yields CDR1 MDHEN and CDR2 SYDVKM. CDR3 in DNA: TGTGCCAGCAGTTTATCCTCCGGGGGAGCTAATGAAAAACTGTTTTTT. The encoded protein is CASSLSSGGANEKLFF.

The rearrangement joins TRBV7-3 to TRBJ1-1; D is possibly TRBD1 (5 bases). The CDR3 has 13 amino acids. Trimming took 1 base from V and 6 from J, leaving 9 bases between them. Germline CDR1 SGHTA, CDR2 FQGTGA. CDR3 in amino acids: CASSLRGEAEAFF. CDR3 nucleotides: TGTGCCAGCAGCTTAAGAGGGGAGGCTGAAGCTTTCTTT.

The chain links TRBV7-9 to TRBJ1-4, with 8 bases fitting TRBD1. The CDR3 runs 15 residues. Germline V gene lookup returns CDR1 SEHNR and CDR2 FQNEAQ (reference sequence). J gave up 2 bases and V 5 bases, and 4 bases lay outside the gene matches. DNA for the CDR3: TGTGCCAGCAGCCGGCGACAGGGGACTAATGAAAAACTGTTTTTT. This sequence encodes CASSRRQGTNEKLFF.

The chain employs TRBV6-5 and TRBJ1-5, with D possibly being TRBD1 (6 bases). Germline V CDR1 and CDR2: MNHEY, SVGAGI. The CDR3 is 15 residues long. V gave up 7 bases and J gave up 0 bases, with 13 bases separating them. The CDR3 is CASKRIQGSNQPQHF. In DNA form, the CDR3 reads TGTGCCAGCAAGAGAATACAGGGTAGCAATCAGCCCCAGCATTTT.

V and J are TRBV9 and TRBJ2-3; TRBD2 agrees at 9 bases. The CDR3 has 14 amino acids. Germline CDR1 reads SGDLS; CDR2 reads YYNGEE. V gave up 0 bases and J gave up 6 bases; unmatched junction bases: 2. The CDR3 here is CASSVGGGGDTQYF. In DNA, the CDR3 is TGTGCCAGCAGCGTAGGCGGGGGGGGTGATACGCAGTATTTT. Full variable domain (missing parts from reference TRBV9 and TRBJ2-3): DSGVTQTPKHLITATGQRVTLRCSPRSGDLSVYWYQQSLDQGLQFLIQYYNGEERAKGNILERFSAQQFPDLHSELNLSSLELGDSALYFCASSVGGGGDTQYFGPGTRLTVL.

The chain couples TRBV21-1 to TRBJ2-2; TRBD2 reflects the table's D call only, with no check against the DNA. TRBV21-1 is labeled a pseudogene. The CDR3 loop spans 16 amino acids. The DNA of the CDR3 is TGTGCCAGCAGCAAATACCCGGAGGCGGACACCGGGGAGCTGTTTTTT. This codes for CASSKYPEADTGELFF.

The chain joins TRBV30 to TRBJ1-5; D is possibly TRBD1 (6 bases). Germline values: CDR1 GTSNPN, CDR2 SVGIG (reference sequence). The CDR3 runs to 13 residues. Trimming removed 4 bases from V and 4 bases from J, with 11 bases in between. CDR3 sequence (DNA): TGTGCCTGGAATCCGGGACAAAATCAGCCCCAGCATTTT. Translating gives CAWNPGQNQPQHF.

The V call is TRBV4-1, the J call TRBJ2-3; D ambiguous. The CDR3 runs 16 residues. Germline loops: CDR1 MGHRA, CDR2 YSYEKL. V was clipped by 7 bases and J by 0 bases, with 17 bases between them. The CDR3 region is CASNIPGGRSTDTQYF. The CDR3 region has the DNA TGCGCCAGCAATATCCCGGGTGGTCGGAGCACAGATACGCAGTATTTT.

This clone was counted a few times. The chain employs TRBV15 and TRBJ1-2; maybe TRBD1 (5 bases). Germline loops: CDR1 LNHNV, CDR2 YYDKDF (reference sequence). V was trimmed by 0 bases and J by 7 bases, leaving 9 bases between them. The CDR3 sequence is 13 residues long. CDR3 amino acids: CATSRDGGSGYTF. The CDR3 DNA reads as TGTGCCACCAGCAGAGATGGGGGGTCTGGCTACACCTTC.

This chain connects TRBV30 to TRBJ2-7; no clear D gene. V lost 0 bases to trimming and J lost 1 base, with 16 bases between them. Germline CDR1 reads GTSNPN; CDR2 reads SVGIG (reference sequence). The CDR3 spans 16 residues. Written as DNA, the CDR3 is TGTGCCTGGAGTGTGCCGTGGAGTCCTAGGTCCTACGAGCAGTACTTC. Residues: CAWSVPWSPRSYEQYF.

This chain links TRBV5-4 with TRBJ1-4; 8 positions agree with TRBD1. The CDR3 covers 14 residues. Trimming removed 2 bases from V and 6 bases from J; junction bases left unmatched: 3. CDR1 and CDR2 from the germline V gene are SGHNT and YYREEE (reference sequence). CDR3 in DNA: TGTGCCAGCAGCTTCGACAGGGGAGATGAAAAACTGTTTTTT. Translated, it gives CASSFDRGDEKLFF.